Below are 23 T cell receptor beta chains sequenced from a single sample in a study of blood T cell repertoires in COVID-19. Clones were read by immunoSEQ multiplex PCR, and TCRdb kept only the in-frame ones, dropping some. The repertoire has a few hundred thousand clones, nearly 90% of them found once; the top ten carry 4% to 5.5%. Sequenced material: PBMCs or T cells enriched from blood (not recorded which). These receptors all stem from a woman younger than 30 with acute COVID-19.

The chain has TRBV12-3 or TRBV12-4 and TRBJ1-1, with D unclear. This CDR3 is 13 amino acids long. V was shortened by 4 bases and J by 6 bases, with 12 bases between the two germline ends. The CDR3 loop is CASSSRRAAEAFF. The CDR3 coding sequence is TGTGCCAGCAGTTCAAGGAGGGCAGCTGAAGCTTTCTTT.

This sequence joins TRBV2 and TRBJ2-1; 7 bases map to TRBD1. Germline V gene data show CDR1 as SNHLY and CDR2 as FYNNEI. V dropped 6 bases and J dropped 2; count of bases not matched to a gene: 7. The CDR3 loop spans 15 amino acids. DNA for the CDR3: TGTGCCAGCAGGGCCGGGACAGTTACCTACAATGAGCAGTTCTTC. Its translation: CASRAGTVTYNEQFF.

The chain joins TRBV5-5 to TRBJ1-1; D gene unclear. Trimming took off 2 bases at V and 11 bases at J, with 10 bases between the two ends. The CDR3 covers 11 residues. Germline V lookup: CDR1 SGHKS, CDR2 YYEKEE (reference sequence). The CDR3 loop reads CASSFGREAFF. CDR3 bases: TGTGCCAGCAGCTTTGGTCGGGAGGCTTTCTTT. The complete variable domain, with remaining parts taken from reference TRBV5-5 and TRBJ1-1, reads DAGVTQSPTHLIKTRGQQVTLRCSPISGHKSVSWYQQVLGQGPQFIFQYYEKEERGRGNFPDRFSARQFPNYSSELNVNALLLGDSALYLCASSFGREAFFGQGTRLTVV.

V usage is TRBV5-1 and J usage is TRBJ1-1, with a tentative D call TRBD1 (5 bases). V lost 1 base to trimming and J lost 1 base, with 14 bases between them. The CDR3 spans 16 residues. Germline V gene sequence: CDR1 SGHRS, CDR2 YFSETQ. The CDR3 sequence is CASSLSWGGGNTEAFF. CDR3 DNA: TGCGCCAGCAGCTTGTCCTGGGGCGGGGGGAACACTGAAGCTTTCTTT.

V is TRBV28 and J is TRBJ1-5, with 7 nucleotides matching TRBD1. Germline loops: CDR1 MDHEN, CDR2 SYDVKM. The CDR3 totals 13 residues. Germline trimming cut 10 bases from V and 9 bases from J; bases unmatched to any gene: 12. CDR3 in amino acids: CATRETGLLPQHF. The CDR3 region has the DNA TGTGCCACCAGAGAGACAGGGTTATTGCCCCAGCATTTT.

This clone was observed once. Other DNA sequences in this specimen translate into the identical CDR3. The chain combines TRBV6-5 with TRBJ1-5; D is unclear. Germline V gene lookup returns CDR1 MNHEY and CDR2 SVGAGI. The CDR3 consists of 13 residues. Between the trimmed V and J ends, which lost 6 bases and 0 bases, there was a span of 6 bases. CDR3: CASSSYSNQPQHF. CDR3 in DNA: TGTGCCAGCAGCAGTTATAGCAATCAGCCCCAGCATTTT.

This sequence joins TRBV3-1 (or the pseudogene TRBV3-2) and TRBJ1-3, with TRBD1 matching 8 bases. This CDR3 contains 17 residues. V lost 1 base, J lost 4 bases, and 9 bases stayed unmatched. The V gene's germline CDR1 is LGHDT and CDR2 YNNKEL (reference sequence). The CDR3 DNA is TGTGCCAGCAGCCAAGGGCCGGTGACAGGGGTCGGAAACACCATATATTTT. Its protein is CASSQGPVTGVGNTIYF.

The rearrangement joins TRBV3-1 (or the pseudogene TRBV3-2) to TRBJ2-5; TRBD2 is a possible D gene (5 bases). CDR1 LGHDT and CDR2 YNNKEL come from the germline V gene (reference sequence). The CDR3 contains 16 residues. V gave up 7 bases and J gave up 5 bases, with 23 bases separating them. The CDR3 here is CASKPNSGSGWETQYF. The CDR3 DNA reads TGTGCCAGCAAGCCCAATTCTGGAAGCGGCTGGGAGACCCAGTACTTC.

The chain employs TRBV5-1 and TRBJ1-3, with a possible D match to TRBD1 (6 bases). Germline V gives CDR1 SGHRS, CDR2 YFSETQ. V lost 0 bases, J lost 2 bases, and 9 bases lay in between. The length of the CDR3 is 15 residues. DNA of the CDR3: TGCGCCAGCAGCTTGGGACAGGCTGCTGGAAACACCATATATTTT. This encodes CASSLGQAAGNTIYF.

The chain uses TRBV7-2 and TRBJ2-1; tentative D call: TRBD2 (5 bases). CDR3 length equals 17 residues. Trimming shortened V by 0 bases and J by 2 bases, and 14 bases separated the two germline ends. In germline, CDR1 is SGHTA, CDR2 FQGNSA. CDR3 sequence: CASSLALGLGTYNEQFF. CDR3 in DNA: TGTGCCAGCAGCTTAGCCCTCGGTCTCGGGACCTACAATGAGCAGTTCTTC.

The chain links TRBV5-1 to TRBJ2-7, with D perhaps matching TRBD1 (5 bases). The CDR3 length is 14 residues. Deletions cut 1 base from V and 0 bases from J, with 8 bases between. CDR1 and CDR2 (germline): SGHRS, YFSETQ. In DNA, the CDR3 is TGCGCCAGCAGCTTGAGACAGAGCTCCTACGAGCAGTACTTC. This codes for CASSLRQSSYEQYF.

This clone showed up just a few times. The genes are TRBV5-4 and TRBJ2-7; 10 nucleotides line up with TRBD2. CDR1 SGHNT and CDR2 YYREEE come from the germline V gene (reference sequence). CDR3 length: 16 amino acids. J gave up 2 bases and V 4 bases, and 9 bases lay outside the gene matches. CDR3 residues: CASSPRLLAGPYEQYF. In DNA, the CDR3 is TGTGCCAGCAGCCCGAGATTACTAGCGGGGCCCTACGAGCAGTACTTC.

The CDR3 nucleotides are TGCACCAGCAGCCATGCCGACAGGGTGCGTTACGGCTACACCTTC. It codes for CTSSHADRVRYGYTF. This rearrangement joins TRBV1 to TRBJ1-2; the D call TRBD1 from the table was never checked on the DNA. TRBV1 counts as a pseudogene. This CDR3 has 15 residues.

This chain uses TRBV7-9 with TRBJ1-1; D is perhaps TRBD1 (6 bases). The V end was cut by 7 bases, the J end by 5 bases, with 23 bases between. The V gene's germline CDR1 is SEHNR and CDR2 FQNEAQ (reference sequence). This CDR3 has 16 residues. The DNA of the CDR3 is TGTGCCAGCATCCACCCCGCGACAGGTTTAGGGACTGAAGCTTTCTTT. Translated: CASIHPATGLGTEAFF.

The J gene is TRBJ1-1, the V gene TRBV7-9, with D possibly being TRBD1 (5 bases). Germline V gives CDR1 SEHNR, CDR2 FQNEAQ (reference sequence). V lost 5 bases and J 0 bases, leaving 10 bases between the germline ends. The CDR3 is 14 amino acids. The CDR3 DNA reads TGTGCCAGCAGCCCTGACAGCGTGAACACTGAAGCTTTCTTT. This codes for CASSPDSVNTEAFF.

The chain recombines TRBV5-6 with TRBJ2-1; D perhaps matches TRBD2 (5 bases). The CDR3 runs 16 residues. Looked up from germline, CDR1 is SGHDT and CDR2 is YYEEEE. V was shortened by 0 bases and J by 0 bases, with 10 bases between the two germline ends. The CDR3 nucleotides are TGTGCCAGCAGCTTGGAGGTAGGAGGCTCCTACAATGAGCAGTTCTTC. Translation: CASSLEVGGSYNEQFF.

Comments on this clone: The same CDR3 also results from other DNA sequences found in this sample. V usage is TRBV28 and J usage is TRBJ2-7; D is perhaps TRBD2 (6 bases). CDR1 and CDR2 (germline): MDHEN, SYDVKM. V was cut by 3 bases and J by 2 bases, with 8 bases left in between. The CDR3 is made up of 13 amino acids. The CDR3 here is CASSLGGTYEQYF. As DNA, the CDR3 is TGTGCCAGCAGTTTGGGCGGGACCTACGAGCAGTACTTC.

This sequence joins TRBV3-1 (or the pseudogene TRBV3-2) and TRBJ1-3, with D possibly matching TRBD1 (5 bases). V lost 4 bases, J lost 5 bases, and 9 bases lay in between. From germline, CDR1 is LGHDT and CDR2 YNNKEL (reference sequence). CDR3 length: 13 amino acids. Here the CDR3 DNA reads TGTGCCAGCAGCCGGGGCGGACGAAACACCATATATTTT. Encoded protein: CASSRGGRNTIYF.

The gene calls are TRBV7-3 and TRBJ2-3; D is perhaps TRBD1 (6 bases). The germline V gene encodes CDR1 SGHTA and CDR2 FQGTGA. V dropped 1 base and J dropped 0 bases, with 14 bases sitting between them. This CDR3 spans 17 amino acids. CDR3 bases: TGTGCCAGCAGCTTAAAAAAACAGGGCGGAAGCACAGATACGCAGTATTTT. Encoded protein: CASSLKKQGGSTDTQYF. Full variable domain (remainder filled in from reference TRBV7-3 and TRBJ2-3): GAGVSQTPSNKVTEKGKYVELRCDPISGHTALYWYRQSLGQGPEFLIYFQGTGAADDSGLPNDRFFAVRPEGSVSTLKIQRTERGDSAVYLCASSLKKQGGSTDTQYFGPGTRLTVL.

J is TRBJ1-5 and V is TRBV27; possible D gene TRBD1, 6 bases. The CDR3 totals 15 residues. Germline V CDR1 and CDR2: MNHEY, SMNVEV (reference sequence). V lost 2 bases and J 6 bases, leaving 14 bases between the germline ends. This CDR3 is CASSLQGWTAQPQHF. The CDR3 region has the DNA TGTGCCAGCAGTTTACAGGGGTGGACGGCTCAGCCCCAGCATTTT.

The chain's CDR3 is CASSPSGGISSYEQYF. In DNA form, the CDR3 reads TGTGCCAGCAGTCCATCCGGGGGTATTAGCTCCTACGAGCAGTACTTC. V gene TRBV28 combines with J gene TRBJ2-7; D perhaps matches TRBD2 (6 bases). The germline CDR1 and CDR2 sequences are MDHEN and SYDVKM. This CDR3 is built from 16 residues. Trimming shortened V by 5 bases and J by 0 bases, and 17 bases separated the two germline ends.

Details on this clone: The junction and the germline gene differ at one end; a read error may be behind it. V is TRBV3-1 (or the pseudogene TRBV3-2) and J is TRBJ2-3, with D uncertain. This CDR3 spans 13 amino acids. Germline assignment: CDR1 LGHDT and CDR2 YNNKEL (reference sequence). The CDR3, as DNA: TGTGCCAGCAGCCAAGAAACTTATTATCGGGTGGTATTT. The encoded protein is CASSQETYYRVVF.

The chain links TRBV28 to TRBJ1-4; D not resolved. The CDR3 extends over 15 amino acids. Germline V gene data show CDR1 as MDHEN and CDR2 as SYDVKM. V was trimmed by 5 bases and J by 0 bases, leaving 10 bases between them. Written as DNA, the CDR3 is TGTGCCAGCAGTCACATCATAACAACTAATGAAAAACTGTTTTTT. Its translation is CASSHIITTNEKLFF.